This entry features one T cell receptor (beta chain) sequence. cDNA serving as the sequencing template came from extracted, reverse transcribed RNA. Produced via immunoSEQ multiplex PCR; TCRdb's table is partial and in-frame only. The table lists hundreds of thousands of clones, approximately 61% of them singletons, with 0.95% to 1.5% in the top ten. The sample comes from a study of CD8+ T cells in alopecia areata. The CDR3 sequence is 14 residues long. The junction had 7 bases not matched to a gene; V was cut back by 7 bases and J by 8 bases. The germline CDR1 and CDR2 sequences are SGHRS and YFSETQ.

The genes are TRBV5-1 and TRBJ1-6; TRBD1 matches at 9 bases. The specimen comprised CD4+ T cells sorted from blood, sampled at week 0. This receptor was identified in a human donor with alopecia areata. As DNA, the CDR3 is TGCGCCAGCGGCCCGGGACAGGGATATTCACCCCTCCACTTT. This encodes CASGPGQGYSPLHF.